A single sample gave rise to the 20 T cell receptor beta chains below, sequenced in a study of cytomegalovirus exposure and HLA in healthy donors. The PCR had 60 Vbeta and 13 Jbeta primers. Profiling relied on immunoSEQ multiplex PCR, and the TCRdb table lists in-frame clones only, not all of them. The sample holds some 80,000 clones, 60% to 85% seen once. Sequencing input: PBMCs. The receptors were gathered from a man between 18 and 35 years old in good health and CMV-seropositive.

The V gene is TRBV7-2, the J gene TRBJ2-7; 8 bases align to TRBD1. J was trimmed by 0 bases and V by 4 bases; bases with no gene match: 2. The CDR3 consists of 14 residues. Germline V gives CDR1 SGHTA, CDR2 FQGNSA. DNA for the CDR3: TGTGCCAGCAGCTGGGACAGGCTCTCCTACGAGCAGTACTTC. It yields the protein CASSWDRLSYEQYF.

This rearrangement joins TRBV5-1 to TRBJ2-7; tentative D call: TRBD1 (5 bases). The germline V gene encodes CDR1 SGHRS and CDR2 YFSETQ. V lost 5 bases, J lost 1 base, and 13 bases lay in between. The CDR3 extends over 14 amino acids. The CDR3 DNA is TGCGCCAGCAGAGAACAGGCTTATTCCTACGAGCAGTACTTC. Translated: CASREQAYSYEQYF.

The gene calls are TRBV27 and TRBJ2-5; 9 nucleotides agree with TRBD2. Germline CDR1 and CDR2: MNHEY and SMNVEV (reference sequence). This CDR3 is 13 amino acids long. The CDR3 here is CAISGRKKETQYF. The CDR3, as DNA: TGTGCGATAAGCGGGAGGAAGAAGGAGACCCAGTACTTC.

CDR3 sequence reads: CASSWRGGFYNEQFF. CDR3 coding DNA: TGTGCCAGCAGCTGGCGGGGGGGGTTCTACAATGAGCAGTTCTTC. This chain connects TRBV6-5 to TRBJ2-1, with 9 positions matching TRBD2. The CDR3 extends over 15 amino acids. From germline, CDR1 is MNHEY and CDR2 SVGAGI. V dropped 6 bases and J dropped 3; count of bases not matched to a gene: 6.

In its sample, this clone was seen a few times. The CDR3 nucleotides read TGTGCCAGCAGTTACCCGGGGGGGCGTGGTGGCTACACCTTC. Its protein is CASSYPGGRGGYTF. The V call is TRBV6-5, the J call TRBJ1-2, with a weak D call TRBD1 (6 bases). CDR1 is MNHEY and CDR2 is SVGAGI in the germline V gene. V lost 2 bases and J lost 7, with 14 bases in between. The CDR3 sequence is 14 residues long.

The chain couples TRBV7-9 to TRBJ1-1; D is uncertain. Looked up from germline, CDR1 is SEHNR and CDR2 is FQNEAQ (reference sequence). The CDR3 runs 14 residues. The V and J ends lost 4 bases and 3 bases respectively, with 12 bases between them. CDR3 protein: CASSSTEKYTEAFF. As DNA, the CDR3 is TGTGCCAGCAGCTCCACAGAGAAGTACACTGAAGCTTTCTTT.

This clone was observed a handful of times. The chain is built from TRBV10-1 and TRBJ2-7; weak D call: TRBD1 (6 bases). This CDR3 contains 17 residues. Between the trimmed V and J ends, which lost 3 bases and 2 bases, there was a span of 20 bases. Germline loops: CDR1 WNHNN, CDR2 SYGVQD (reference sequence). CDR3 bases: TGCGCCAGCAGTGAACCCCATGGAAGGGGGAGAACCTACGAGCAGTACTTC. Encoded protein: CASSEPHGRGRTYEQYF.

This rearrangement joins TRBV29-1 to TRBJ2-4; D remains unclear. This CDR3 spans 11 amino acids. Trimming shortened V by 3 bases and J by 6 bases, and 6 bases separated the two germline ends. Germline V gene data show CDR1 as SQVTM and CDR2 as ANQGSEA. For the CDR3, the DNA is TGCAGCGTTGATTGGAGAAACATTCAGTACTTC. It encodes CSVDWRNIQYF.

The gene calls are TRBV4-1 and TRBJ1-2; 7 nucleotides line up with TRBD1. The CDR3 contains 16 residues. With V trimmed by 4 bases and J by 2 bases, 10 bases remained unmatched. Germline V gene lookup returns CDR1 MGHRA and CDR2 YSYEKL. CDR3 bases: TGCGCCAGCAGCCCTTTTATTCCAGGGGGGAACTATGGCTACACCTTC. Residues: CASSPFIPGGNYGYTF.

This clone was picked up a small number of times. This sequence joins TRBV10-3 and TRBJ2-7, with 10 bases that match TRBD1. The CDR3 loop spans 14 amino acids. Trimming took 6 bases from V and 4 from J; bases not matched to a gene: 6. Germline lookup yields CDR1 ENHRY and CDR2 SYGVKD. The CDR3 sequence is CAIRGTGEKYEQYF. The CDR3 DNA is TGTGCCATCAGGGGGACAGGGGAAAAATACGAGCAGTACTTC.

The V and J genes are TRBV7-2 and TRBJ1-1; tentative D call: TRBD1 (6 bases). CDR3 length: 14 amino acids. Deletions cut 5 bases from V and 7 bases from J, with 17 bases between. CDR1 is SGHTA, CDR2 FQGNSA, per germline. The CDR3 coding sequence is TGTGCCAGCAGCCCCGACTGGGGGCGGAATGAAGCTTTCTTT. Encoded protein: CASSPDWGRNEAFF.

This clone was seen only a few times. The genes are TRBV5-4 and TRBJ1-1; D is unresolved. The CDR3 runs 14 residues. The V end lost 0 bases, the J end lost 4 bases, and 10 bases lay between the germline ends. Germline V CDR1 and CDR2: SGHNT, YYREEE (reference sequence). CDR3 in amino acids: CASSLAVRATEAFF. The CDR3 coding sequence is TGTGCCAGCAGCTTGGCGGTGCGGGCCACTGAAGCTTTCTTT.

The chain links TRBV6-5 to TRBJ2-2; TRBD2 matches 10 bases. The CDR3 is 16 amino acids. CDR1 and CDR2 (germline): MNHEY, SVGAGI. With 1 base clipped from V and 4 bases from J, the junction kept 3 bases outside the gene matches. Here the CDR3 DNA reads TGTGCCAGCAGTTACTTACTAGCGGGGTTCACCGGGGAGCTGTTTTTT. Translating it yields CASSYLLAGFTGELFF.

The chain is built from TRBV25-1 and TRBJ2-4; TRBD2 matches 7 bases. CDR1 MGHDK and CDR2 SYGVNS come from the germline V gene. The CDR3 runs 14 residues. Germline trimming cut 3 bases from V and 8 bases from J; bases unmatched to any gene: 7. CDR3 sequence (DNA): TGTGCCAGCAGTGATGTACTACGGGGGGACATTCAGTACTTC. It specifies CASSDVLRGDIQYF.

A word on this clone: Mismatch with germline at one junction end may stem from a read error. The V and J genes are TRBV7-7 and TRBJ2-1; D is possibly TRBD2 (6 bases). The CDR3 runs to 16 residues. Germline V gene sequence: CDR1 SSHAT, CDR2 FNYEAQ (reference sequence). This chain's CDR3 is CASSLESGASYNEQFF. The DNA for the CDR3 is TGTGCTAGCAGCTTAGAGTCGGGAGCATCCTACAATGAGCAGTTCTTC.

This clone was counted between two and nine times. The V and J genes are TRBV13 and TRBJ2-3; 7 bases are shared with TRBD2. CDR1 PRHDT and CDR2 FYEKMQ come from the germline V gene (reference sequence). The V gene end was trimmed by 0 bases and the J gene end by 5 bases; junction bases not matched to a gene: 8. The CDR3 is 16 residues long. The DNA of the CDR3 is TGTGCCAGCAGCTTAGGATCCGCGGGAGTTGGAGATACGCAGTATTTT. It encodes CASSLGSAGVGDTQYF.

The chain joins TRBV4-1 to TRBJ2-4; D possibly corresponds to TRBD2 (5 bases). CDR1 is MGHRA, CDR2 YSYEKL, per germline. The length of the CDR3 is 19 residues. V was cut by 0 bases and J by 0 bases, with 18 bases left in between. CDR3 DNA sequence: TGCGCCAGCAGCCAAGAGAGGAGAGACGGAGCGGAAGCCAAAAACATTCAGTACTTC. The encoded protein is CASSQERRDGAEAKNIQYF.

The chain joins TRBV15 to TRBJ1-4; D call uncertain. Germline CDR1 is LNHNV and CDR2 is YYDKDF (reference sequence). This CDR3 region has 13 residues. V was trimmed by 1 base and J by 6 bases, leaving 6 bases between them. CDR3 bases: TGTGCCACCAGCAGAGGGAGCGATGAAAAACTGTTTTTT. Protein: CATSRGSDEKLFF.

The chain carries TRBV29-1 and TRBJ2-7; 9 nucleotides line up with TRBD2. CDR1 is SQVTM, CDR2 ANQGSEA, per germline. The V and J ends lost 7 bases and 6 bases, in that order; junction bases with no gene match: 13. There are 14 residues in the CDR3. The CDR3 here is CSAEVVAGAGEQYF. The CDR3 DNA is TGCAGCGCTGAGGTGGTAGCGGGAGCGGGCGAGCAGTACTTC.

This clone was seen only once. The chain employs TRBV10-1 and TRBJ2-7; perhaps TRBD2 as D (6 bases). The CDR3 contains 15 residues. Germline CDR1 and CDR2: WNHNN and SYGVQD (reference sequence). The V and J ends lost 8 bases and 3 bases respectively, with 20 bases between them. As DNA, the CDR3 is TGCGCCAGCTCCCCACACCCAGCGGGTGTCTACGAGCAGTACTTC. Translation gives CASSPHPAGVYEQYF.